Below, 16 T cell receptor beta chains from the same sample are listed, as sequenced in a study of blood T cell repertoires in COVID-19. Generated by immunoSEQ multiplex PCR, the TCRdb table keeps only in-frame clones and is missing some. The sample lists under 200,000 clones, roughly 87% occurring once. The source material was peripheral blood. The receptors here all came from a man in his 60s with active or convalescent COVID-19.

The chain joins TRBV19 to TRBJ2-2, with D uncertain. From germline, CDR1 is LNHDA and CDR2 SQIVND (reference sequence). This CDR3 region has 16 residues. Trimming stripped 4 bases from V and 0 bases from J, with 12 bases between. CDR3 bases: TGTGCCAGTAGTAGAGACCGAATAGCGAACACCGGGGAGCTGTTTTTT. Translating it yields CASSRDRIANTGELFF.

The V gene is TRBV6-6, the J gene TRBJ1-6; possibly TRBD1 for D (6 bases). CDR1 MNHNY and CDR2 SVGAGI come from the germline V gene (reference sequence). The CDR3 totals 17 residues. The ends were cut back, 5 bases at V and 0 bases at J, with 14 bases in the middle. The CDR3 DNA is TGTGCCAGCAGTCAAAACATACAGGGCTCCTATAATTCACCCCTCCACTTT. It encodes CASSQNIQGSYNSPLHF.

The chain employs TRBV19 and TRBJ1-1; 9 positions agree with TRBD1. The CDR3 has 15 residues. V shed 5 bases and J 2 bases; nucleotides not matched to a gene: 6. The V gene's germline CDR1 is LNHDA and CDR2 SQIVND (reference sequence). The CDR3 region is CASSSRTGVNTEAFF. CDR3 in DNA: TGTGCCAGTAGTTCAAGGACAGGGGTAAACACTGAAGCTTTCTTT. Full variable domain (rest looked up from reference TRBV19 and TRBJ1-1): DGGITQSPKYLFRKEGQNVTLSCEQNLNHDAMYWYRQDPGQGLRLIYYSQIVNDFQKGDIAEGYSVSREKKESFPLTVTSAQKNPTAFYLCASSSRTGVNTEAFFGQGTRLTVV.

Comment on this clone: Distinct nucleotide sequences in the sample also encode this CDR3. The chain has TRBV2 and TRBJ1-6, with D uncertain. CDR1 is SNHLY and CDR2 is FYNNEI in the germline V gene. The CDR3 runs 14 residues. V was trimmed by 2 bases and J by 4 bases, leaving 6 bases between them. The CDR3 DNA reads as TGTGCCAGCAGTGAAAGAGGGTATAATTCACCCCTCCACTTT. This sequence encodes CASSERGYNSPLHF.

The chain combines TRBV12-1 with TRBJ2-3; the table's TRBD2 call for D was not verified on the DNA. TRBV12-1 is termed a pseudogene. The CDR3 sequence is 14 residues long. The CDR3: CASRFPGLAGGGLF. The CDR3 DNA reads TGTGCCAGCAGGTTCCCTGGACTAGCGGGGGGCGGGCTTTTT.

The chain employs TRBV6-6 and TRBJ1-5; D is possibly TRBD1 (5 bases). The germline CDR1 and CDR2 sequences are MNHNY and SVGAGI (reference sequence). V was cut by 0 bases and J by 3 bases, with 12 bases left in between. The CDR3 covers 16 residues. Here the CDR3 reads CASSYSGWGVNQPQHF. The CDR3, as DNA: TGTGCCAGCAGTTACTCGGGCTGGGGGGTCAATCAGCCCCAGCATTTT.

This clone was detected only a few times. This chain connects TRBV5-1 to TRBJ2-7, with D possibly being TRBD1 (6 bases). CDR1 SGHRS and CDR2 YFSETQ come from the germline V gene. The CDR3 covers 13 residues. V lost 2 bases to trimming and J lost 5 bases, with 11 bases between them. CDR3 coding DNA: TGCGCCAGCAGCTTAACAGGGAACCACGAGCAGTACTTC. As protein: CASSLTGNHEQYF.

The chain employs TRBV21-1 and TRBJ2-7; the table's D call of TRBD1 was not tested on the DNA. TRBV21-1 is assigned pseudogene status. CDR3 length: 14 residues. CDR3 in amino acids: CASSKNREAYEQYF. For the CDR3, the DNA is TGTGCCAGCAGCAAGAACAGGGAAGCGTACGAGCAGTACTTC.

V gene TRBV27 combines with J gene TRBJ2-1, with 13 bases that match TRBD2. The CDR3 loop spans 19 amino acids. Germline CDR1 MNHEY, CDR2 SMNVEV (reference sequence). V gave up 9 bases and J gave up 4 bases; unmatched junction bases: 18. The CDR3 is CARGKMKGLAGFSYNEQFF. CDR3 DNA: TGTGCCAGGGGGAAAATGAAGGGACTAGCGGGGTTTAGTTACAATGAGCAGTTCTTC.

The V and J genes are TRBV5-1 and TRBJ2-7; 10 bases agree with TRBD1. This CDR3 spans 15 amino acids. Germline V CDR1 and CDR2: SGHRS, YFSETQ. V lost 4 bases, J lost 5 bases, and 9 bases stayed unmatched. In nucleotides, the CDR3 is TGCGCCAGCAGCCCGACAGGGGGCGAACTCCACGAGCAGTACTTC. Translated: CASSPTGGELHEQYF.

The CDR3 DNA reads as TGTGCCAGCAGCCCCGTTAAACCGGGCAATCAGCCCCAGCATTTT. Translated: CASSPVKPGNQPQHF. The chain carries TRBV7-7 and TRBJ1-5; D gene uncertain. V dropped 5 bases and J dropped 2 bases, with 13 bases sitting between them. This CDR3 has 15 residues. Germline V lookup: CDR1 SSHAT, CDR2 FNYEAQ (reference sequence).

The chain uses TRBV7-5 and TRBJ2-2; the table's TRBD2 call for D was not verified on the DNA. TRBV7-5 is classified as a pseudogene. The CDR3 contains 15 residues. CDR3 residues: CVRSPWVRRTGELFF. DNA for the CDR3: TGTGTCAGAAGCCCGTGGGTGCGGAGAACCGGGGAGCTGTTTTTT.

V usage is TRBV3-1 (or the pseudogene TRBV3-2) and J usage is TRBJ2-1, with D tentatively TRBD2 (7 bases). Germline V gene data show CDR1 as LGHDT and CDR2 as YNNKEL (reference sequence). The CDR3 covers 14 residues. V lost 3 bases to trimming and J lost 7 bases, with 13 bases between them. The chain's CDR3 is CASSHPGEGNEQFF. DNA for the CDR3: TGTGCCAGCAGCCACCCAGGGGAGGGGAATGAGCAGTTCTTC.

V gene TRBV5-1 combines with J gene TRBJ2-5; 9 bases fit TRBD1. The CDR3 sequence is 16 residues long. Germline V gene sequence: CDR1 SGHRS, CDR2 YFSETQ. V lost 3 bases, J lost 4 bases, and 10 bases stayed unmatched. This CDR3 reads CASSSQPTGGGETQYF. CDR3 nucleotide sequence: TGCGCCAGCAGCTCACAACCTACAGGGGGCGGAGAGACCCAGTACTTC.

The V gene is TRBV5-6, the J gene TRBJ1-1; D remains ambiguous. The CDR3 totals 15 residues. V shed 7 bases and J shed 0 bases, with 16 bases lying between them. Germline CDR1 is SGHDT and CDR2 is YYEEEE. The CDR3 is CASYRRRNLNTEAFF. The CDR3 DNA reads TGTGCCAGCTACCGGCGGAGGAACTTGAACACTGAAGCTTTCTTT.

The rearrangement joins TRBV10-3 to TRBJ1-1, with a weak D call TRBD1 (5 bases). The CDR3 extends over 13 amino acids. Germline values: CDR1 ENHRY, CDR2 SYGVKD. V lost 10 bases and J 1 base, leaving 13 bases between the germline ends. CDR3 amino acids: CATRSTGNTEAFF. In DNA form, the CDR3 reads TGTGCCACCCGGAGTACAGGGAACACTGAAGCTTTCTTT.